The rows below give T cell receptor beta chains drawn from one sample of a study of CD8 T cells in ankylosing spondylitis. In TCRdb, the 5' RACE reads were re-called with MiXCR into one record per CDR3 protein. The profile shows some 700,000 distinct CDR3 sequences, around 17% of them singletons. Sequencing input: blood, either unsorted or a sorted T cell fraction (not recorded which). The receptors were sampled from a male donor with ankylosing spondylitis. Both conserved end residues are part of each CDR3. A D gene is named only where the DNA matches it firmly. Clone size appears in some rows only: once, few, many, or a class for an expanded clone.

>NA|TRBJ1-1|few|TRBV4-1
CASTEDRGGTEAFF
TGCGCCAGCACCGAGGACAGAGGGGGTACTGAAGCTTTCTTT
>TRBD2|TRBJ2-3|many|TRBV12-3/TRBV12-4
CASASGGAGDTQYF
TGTGCCAGCGCGAGCGGGGGGGCTGGAGATACGCAGTATTTT
>TRBD2|TRBJ2-1|NA|TRBV2
CASKAGGPGRDEQFF
TGTGCCAGCAAAGCGGGAGGGCCGGGGCGGGATGAGCAGTTCTTC
>TRBD2|TRBJ2-1|many|TRBV12-3/TRBV12-4
CASSFNSGGLNEQFF
TGTGCCAGCAGTTTTAATAGCGGGGGTCTCAATGAGCAGTTCTTC
>TRBD1|TRBJ2-1|NA|TRBV18
CASSPRLGQGARNEQFF
TGTGCCAGCTCACCACGGTTGGGACAGGGGGCGCGTAATGAGCAGTTCTTC
>TRBD1|TRBJ1-5|NA|TRBV20-1
CCARDLWTGDNQPQHF
TGCTGTGCTAGAGATCTTTGGACAGGGGACAATCAGCCCCAGCATTTT
>TRBD2|TRBJ2-7|NA|TRBV20-1
CSARDPPGLAGREWDYEQYF
TGCAGTGCTAGAGATCCCCCGGGACTAGCGGGTAGAGAGTGGGACTACGAGCAGTACTTC
>NA|TRBJ2-6|NA|TRBV6-1
CASRTRGAGANVLTF
TGTGCCAGCAGAACTAGGGGAGCTGGGGCCAACGTCCTGACTTTC
>NA|TRBJ2-7|few|TRBV7-2
CASSLVSDTSYEQYF
TGTGCCAGCAGCTTAGTTAGCGACACCTCCTACGAGCAGTACTTC
>TRBD2|TRBJ2-3|once|TRBV6-1
CASGGWGTSGSDTQYF
TGTGCCAGCGGGGGGTGGGGGACTAGCGGGTCTGATACGCAGTATTTT
>TRBD2|TRBJ2-1|few|TRBV12-3/TRBV12-4
CASTLSAGINEQFF
TGTGCCAGCACCCTGTCAGCGGGAATCAATGAGCAGTTCTTC
>NA|TRBJ1-2|few|TRBV16
CASSHQVYGYTF
TGTGCCAGCAGCCACCAGGTCTATGGCTACACCTTC
>NA|TRBJ2-7|few|TRBV9
CASSVIRGIEQYF
TGTGCCAGCAGCGTTATCAGGGGCATCGAGCAGTACTTC
>NA|TRBJ1-1|few|TRBV5-1
CASSLEGGRMNTEAFF
TGCGCCAGCAGCTTGGAAGGAGGCAGGATGAACACTGAAGCTTTCTTT
>NA|TRBJ2-5|NA|TRBV20-1
CSAPSTVRETQYF
TGCAGTGCTCCTTCGACAGTCCGAGAGACCCAGTACTTC
>TRBD1|TRBJ1-5|NA|TRBV10-3
CAIRDTGGSNQPQHF
TGTGCCATCAGAGACACAGGGGGCAGCAATCAGCCCCAGCATTTT
>NA|TRBJ2-2|NA|TRBV7-3
CASSSRLDPRTGELFF
TGTGCCAGCAGCTCTCGACTGGACCCGAGGACCGGGGAGCTGTTTTTT
>NA|TRBJ2-5|few|TRBV7-9
CASSTIVDQETQYF
TGTGCCAGCAGCACCATCGTGGACCAAGAGACCCAGTACTTC
>NA|TRBJ1-5|NA|TRBV12-3/TRBV12-4
CASSFSRRESNQPQHF
TGTGCCAGCAGTTTTTCCCGGCGGGAGAGCAATCAGCCCCAGCATTTT
>NA|TRBJ2-2|NA|TRBV3-1
CASSHSSGTGELFF
TGTGCCAGCAGCCACAGTAGCGGTACCGGGGAGCTGTTTTTT
>NA|TRBJ2-1|NA|TRBV7-3
CASSLSPAGLGDEQFF
TGTGCCAGCAGCTTATCACCAGCGGGCCTGGGGGATGAGCAGTTCTTC
>TRBD1|TRBJ1-2|NA|TRBV5-4
CASSFGTDFYGYTF
TGTGCCAGCAGCTTCGGGACAGACTTTTATGGCTACACCTTC
>NA|TRBJ1-5|many|TRBV18
CASSPGRSFQPQHF
TGTGCCAGCTCACCCGGACGGTCGTTCCAGCCCCAGCATTTT
>NA|TRBJ1-5|NA|TRBV6-2/TRBV6-3
CASSYTIGGNQPQHF
TGTGCCAGCAGTTATACTATTGGGGGGAATCAGCCCCAGCATTTT
>TRBD1|TRBJ1-6|NA|TRBV4-1
CASSLRQAGTGDSPLHF
TGCGCCAGCAGCCTCCGTCAGGCCGGGACAGGGGATTCACCCCTCCACTTT
>TRBD1|TRBJ1-2|NA|TRBV29-1
CSVEGQGQGYTF
TGCAGCGTTGAAGGACAGGGACAGGGCTACACCTTC
>TRBD2|TRBJ2-7|NA|TRBV20-1
CSARLAGGAEQYF
TGCAGTGCTCGACTAGCGGGAGGAGCCGAGCAGTACTTC
>NA|TRBJ2-1|few|TRBV11-1
CASSQTPSSYNEQFF
TGTGCCAGCAGCCAAACGCCGAGCTCCTACAATGAGCAGTTCTTC
>TRBD1|TRBJ2-1|NA|TRBV12-3/TRBV12-4
CASSPGQGAGDEQFF
TGTGCCAGCAGCCCGGGACAGGGGGCGGGGGATGAGCAGTTCTTC
>NA|TRBJ2-3|few|TRBV29-1
CSVMTGTDTQYF
TGCAGCGTTATGACAGGCACAGATACGCAGTATTTT
>TRBD1|TRBJ1-1|NA|TRBV4-1
CASSPRTGISNTEAFF
TGCGCCAGCAGCCCCCGGACAGGGATAAGTAACACTGAAGCTTTCTTT
>NA|TRBJ2-6|NA|TRBV5-1
CASSLDGLPLYVLTF
TGCGCCAGCAGCTTGGATGGTCTGCCCCTCTACGTCCTGACTTTC
>NA|TRBJ1-1|few|TRBV5-1
CASSLGPRMNTEAFF
TGCGCCAGCAGCTTGGGGCCCCGGATGAACACTGAAGCTTTCTTT
>TRBD2|TRBJ2-3|NA|TRBV20-1
CSVPTSGEPWGTDTQYF
TGCAGTGTCCCGACTAGCGGGGAGCCCTGGGGTACAGATACGCAGTATTTT
>NA|TRBJ2-2|NA|TRBV5-1
CASSSVQGNTGELFF
TGCGCCAGCAGCTCGGTGCAGGGAAACACCGGGGAGCTGTTTTTT
>NA|TRBJ1-2|NA|TRBV4-1
CASSQGHGLSGYTF
TGCGCCAGCAGCCAAGGCCACGGCCTTAGTGGCTACACCTTC
>TRBD1|TRBJ1-2|NA|TRBV2
CASRLSGQSEYGYTF
TGTGCCAGCAGACTCTCGGGACAGTCGGAATATGGCTACACCTTC
>TRBD2|TRBJ2-3|few|TRBV5-1
CASSLMASGRATGTDTQYF
TGCGCCAGCAGCTTGATGGCTAGCGGGAGGGCCACGGGCACAGATACGCAGTATTTT
>TRBD2|TRBJ2-1|NA|TRBV12-3/TRBV12-4
CAISLGTSGRVTYNEQFF
TGTGCCATCAGTTTGGGGACTAGCGGGAGGGTAACCTACAATGAGCAGTTCTTC
>NA|TRBJ1-5|NA|TRBV29-1
CSVGGYYNQPQHF
TGCAGCGTTGGGGGGTATTACAATCAGCCCCAGCATTTT
>NA|TRBJ2-2|NA|TRBV9
CASSVGISAGELFF
TGTGCCAGCAGCGTAGGGATATCGGCCGGGGAGCTGTTTTTT
>NA|TRBJ1-2|few|TRBV5-1
CASSPETPQGGYGYTF
TGCGCCAGCAGCCCGGAGACCCCCCAGGGAGGATATGGCTACACCTTC
>TRBD2|TRBJ2-1|NA|TRBV20-1
CSARDLSPTSGGADGNEQFF
TGCAGTGCTAGAGATCTGAGCCCGACTAGCGGGGGGGCAGACGGGAATGAGCAGTTCTTC
>TRBD1|TRBJ2-7|NA|TRBV27
CASSLSRGHEQYF
TGTGCCAGCAGCCTGAGCAGGGGGCACGAGCAGTACTTC
>NA|TRBJ2-5|few|TRBV4-1
CASSTYPPASDQETQYF
TGCGCCAGCAGCACTTACCCCCCGGCTAGCGACCAAGAGACCCAGTACTTC
>NA|TRBJ2-5|NA|TRBV12-3/TRBV12-4
CASTGDFQETQYF
TGTGCCAGCACCGGGGACTTTCAAGAGACCCAGTACTTC
>NA|TRBJ2-7|NA|TRBV12-3/TRBV12-4
CASSFSGTAYEQYF
TGTGCCAGCAGTTTCTCCGGAACCGCCTACGAGCAGTACTTC
>NA|TRBJ2-3|many|TRBV7-3
CASSLGAGTDTQYF
TGTGCCAGCAGTTTAGGGGCCGGGACAGATACGCAGTATTTT
>TRBD1|TRBJ2-3|few|TRBV5-1
CASSRDRGSTDTQYF
TGCGCCAGCAGCCGGGACAGGGGAAGCACAGATACGCAGTATTTT
>NA|TRBJ2-5|many|TRBV12-3/TRBV12-4
CASTPSLKPLQETQYF
TGTGCCAGCACCCCCTCGTTGAAGCCCCTCCAGGAGACCCAGTACTTC